This TCR beta chain came from a study of T cell repertoires in cytomegalovirus infection. This CDR3 has 15 residues. Trimming pared 4 bases from V and 2 bases from J, leaving 15 bases between. The germline V gene has CDR1 SGHAT and CDR2 FQNNGV. TCRdb called the reads again in MiXCR, with one record for every CDR3 protein. The top ten hold roughly two fifths of the sample, which has around 430,000 distinct CDR3 sequences, 40% to 50% seen once. A remark on this clonotype: Antigen specificity is unknown.

The origin of this receptor is a human donor in good health (CMV status not recorded). Some clones in this sample may be carry-over from other donors' samples. The material was cultured PBMCs, obtained from culture after CMV antigen stimulation. The V and J genes are TRBV11-2 and TRBJ2-7; no clear D. For the CDR3, the DNA is TGTGCCAGCAGCTCGAATAGAGGTCGCCCCTACGAGCAGTACTTC. Translating it yields CASSSNRGRPYEQYF.